The sequence of this T cell receptor (beta chain) was determined in a study of blood T cell repertoires in COVID-19 (dated by TCRdb to between 2020 and 2021). The study in broad terms: Samples from collaborators originated in the United States, Italy and Spain and spanned both the acute and convalescent phases of COVID-19. The repertoires were made available in a free public database intended to serve as a resource for research on the immune response to SARS-CoV-2. Subjects who had been exposed to COVID-19, were actively infected with it, or had recovered from it provided the deeply sampled blood TCRbeta repertoires that made up the dataset. The material from the prospective study consisted of cDNA or gDNA derived from T cells, B-cell-depleted T cells, or PBMCs. Samples came from the ongoing ImmuneRACE study (first 160 participants) plus 1,254 subjects from 6 global collaborators. The sample metadata nearly always contained a de-identified subject ID, COVID-19 status, age in years and sex. HLA class I and class II types, where available, came from metadata supplied by the sample provider rather than from assay-based typing.

One collaborating source in Seattle enrolled patients during active infection and followed them longitudinally through the course of disease. Collaborating institutions collected whole blood in K2EDTA tubes following their own protocols. For TCRbeta analysis, collaborators shipped samples in one of three forms: frozen whole blood, isolated PBMCs, or DNA extracted from either of those sample types. Of note for this clone: No cognate antigen has been identified for it. No base quality information exists; no much larger clone differs at one position.

The study at large found these results: How much clinical and demographic metadata was included differed by source and by participant, and the metadata was provided uncurated.

Spanning cysteine to phenylalanine, the CDR3 consists of 14 amino acids. The kept DNA is CDR3 alone, 42 bases in frame from the first base. TCRbeta CDR3 regions were amplified from genomic DNA by means of the immunoSEQ Assay, a bias-controlled multiplex PCR. The authors' pipeline ran thus. The number of nucleated cells in each sample was estimated by amplification of reference gene primers within the assay. Sequence reads were collapsed and filtered to measure the absolute abundance of every unique TCRbeta CDR3 rearrangement. For each sample, productive Simpson clonality was calculated as the square root of Simpson's diversity index over productive rearrangements. The source is immuneACCESS, and TCRdb retained only in-frame sequences with V and J called. Part of the clones is not carried over; for the studies checked, unresolved V genes explain less than half of this, and the remainder is unexplained. That table gives V, J and clone size, and the DNA gave D and trimming. The sample table holds fewer than 350,000 clones, of which less than 90% were seen once. The ten largest clones capture over 9.5% of the sample.

Input material: peripheral blood. The chain employs TRBV12-2 and TRBJ1-4. TRBV12-2 is a listed pseudogene. This sequence was found in a woman in her twenties or thirties with COVID-19, enrolled during active disease. The sequenced DNA: TGTGCAAGTCGCCCAACGGTGGAGAAGGAAAAACTGTTTTTT. Its product reads: CASRPTVEKEKLFF.